This entry lists 29 T cell receptor beta chains sequenced from one sample in a study of blood T cell repertoires in COVID-19 (dated by TCRdb to 2018 to 2021). The library was generated by the immunoSEQ multiplex PCR assay. This immuneACCESS table, as held by TCRdb, lists in-frame sequences with V and J called but not all clones. Of the missing ones, under half trace to an unresolved V gene in checked studies; the others have no known cause. The sample table lists about 670,000 clones, approximately 90% of them with a count of one. The ten largest clones take up over 0.2% of the sample. The sample consisted of peripheral blood. The receptors originated from a woman aged 18-30 years with acute or convalescent COVID-19.

The chain joins TRBV6-5 to TRBJ1-1; D not certain. Germline V CDR1 and CDR2: MNHEY, SVGAGI. The CDR3 runs 11 residues. V lost 10 bases to trimming and J lost 1 base, with 7 bases between them. In DNA, the CDR3 is TGTGCCACCGCCGGGAACACTGAAGCTTTCTTT. Protein sequence: CATAGNTEAFF.

The genes are TRBV5-5 and TRBJ2-3, with 14 bases identical to TRBD2. The CDR3 consists of 17 residues. Germline V CDR1 and CDR2: SGHKS, YYEKEE (reference sequence). V gave up 0 bases and J gave up 2 bases; unmatched junction bases: 2. CDR3 sequence reads: CASSLGLAGGITDTQYF. DNA of the CDR3: TGTGCCAGCAGCTTGGGACTAGCGGGGGGGATCACAGATACGCAGTATTTT.

The chain links TRBV2 to TRBJ2-7; the match to TRBD1 covers 11 bases. The germline gives CDR1 SNHLY, CDR2 FYNNEI. The V and J ends lost 6 bases and 2 bases, in that order; junction bases with no gene match: 3. The CDR3 is made up of 14 amino acids. The CDR3 DNA follows: TGTGCCAGCAGCCGGGACAGGGGGACCTACGAGCAGTACTTC. Residues: CASSRDRGTYEQYF. Variable domain in full (rest from reference TRBV2 and TRBJ2-7): EPEVTQTPSHQVTQMGQEVILRCVPISNHLYFYWYRQILGQKVEFLVSFYNNEISEKSEIFDDQFSVERPDGSNFTLKIRSTKLEDSAMYFCASSRDRGTYEQYFGPGTRLTVT.

The V call is TRBV12-3 or TRBV12-4, the J call TRBJ2-7, with 8 bases aligning to TRBD1. There are 12 residues in the CDR3. V gave up 5 bases and J gave up 6 bases; unmatched junction bases: 3. The DNA for the CDR3 is TGTGCCAGCAGTCCCCAGGGGGCCGAGCAGTACTTC. Its protein is CASSPQGAEQYF.

This chain connects TRBV7-8 to TRBJ1-5, with D tentatively TRBD1 (5 bases). Germline V CDR1 and CDR2: SGHVS, FQNEAQ. Trimming stripped 3 bases from V and 4 bases from J, with 13 bases between. The CDR3 contains 15 residues. CDR3 residues: CASSLEGRKNQPQHF. CDR3 in DNA: TGTGCCAGCAGCTTGGAGGGGCGGAAAAATCAGCCCCAGCATTTT.

V is TRBV4-3 and J is TRBJ2-7; the match to TRBD1 covers 9 bases. The germline CDR1 and CDR2 sequences are LGHNA and YSLEER. This CDR3 contains 15 residues. V lost 4 bases to trimming and J lost 2 bases; unmatched junction nucleotides: 6. The CDR3: CASSPLTGGTYEQYF. The CDR3 DNA reads as TGCGCCAGCAGCCCTCTGACAGGGGGGACCTACGAGCAGTACTTC.

CDR3 sequence (DNA): TGTGCCAGCAGCTTAGGACTAGCGGCGAACACCGGGGAGCTGTTTTTT. It codes for CASSLGLAANTGELFF. The chain joins TRBV7-2 to TRBJ2-2; 9 bases are a match to TRBD2. V dropped 1 base and J dropped 0; count of bases not matched to a gene: 0. In germline, CDR1 is SGHTA, CDR2 FQGNSA. The CDR3 totals 16 residues.

The genes are TRBV4-3 and TRBJ2-3; D may be TRBD2 (7 bases). The CDR3 sequence is 17 residues long. Germline CDR1 and CDR2: LGHNA and YSLEER. Deletions cut 0 bases from V and 3 bases from J, with 16 bases between. The CDR3 DNA follows: TGCGCCAGCAGCCAAGACCCGGGGGGCGCCCGGACAGATACGCAGTATTTT. This sequence encodes CASSQDPGGARTDTQYF.

The chain couples TRBV5-8 to TRBJ2-7; the match to TRBD1 covers 8 bases. Germline trimming cut 5 bases from V and 5 bases from J; bases unmatched to any gene: 9. Germline V gene lookup returns CDR1 SGHTS and CDR2 YDEGEE. The CDR3 contains 14 residues. CDR3 amino acids: CASSFRTGSHEQYF. As DNA, the CDR3 is TGTGCCAGCAGTTTTCGGACAGGGTCCCACGAGCAGTACTTC. Complete variable domain (other parts from reference TRBV5-8 and TRBJ2-7): EAGVTQSPTHLIKTRGQQATLRCSPISGHTSVYWYQQALGLGLQFLLWYDEGEERNRGNFPPRFSGRQFPNYSSELNVNALELEDSALYLCASSFRTGSHEQYFGPGTRLTVT.

The chain recombines TRBV29-1 with TRBJ1-5, with D maybe TRBD1 (5 bases). The CDR3 sequence is 14 residues long. From germline, CDR1 is SQVTM and CDR2 ANQGSEA. The V end lost 0 bases, the J end lost 4 bases, and 10 bases lay between the germline ends. The CDR3 region has the DNA TGCAGCGTTGAAGAGCCAGGGCCTAATCAGCCCCAGCATTTT. Translating gives CSVEEPGPNQPQHF.

The CDR3 coding sequence is TGTGCCAGCAGGGGACAGGGCAATGAGCAGTTCTTC. This translates into CASRGQGNEQFF. The chain couples TRBV12-3 or TRBV12-4 to TRBJ2-1; 9 bases are shared with TRBD1. This CDR3 region has 12 residues. Unmatched junction bases numbered 0, after V lost 6 bases and J lost 6 bases.

This clone has just one count. This chain joins TRBV13 and TRBJ1-1; 12 nucleotides match TRBD1. V lost 3 bases and J lost 5; bases outside the gene matches: 7. CDR1 is PRHDT, CDR2 FYEKMQ, per germline (reference sequence). The CDR3 length is 16 residues. Here the CDR3 reads CASSFGDRGRVTEAFF. The CDR3 nucleotides are TGTGCCAGCAGCTTTGGGGACAGGGGGCGAGTGACTGAAGCTTTCTTT.

V gene TRBV18 combines with J gene TRBJ2-3, with a tentative D call TRBD1 (5 bases). Trimming cost V 1 base and J 2 bases, with 13 bases left between them. The CDR3 runs 16 residues. Germline loops: CDR1 KGHSH, CDR2 LQKENI. The CDR3 spells CASSPHGQPITDTQYF. The CDR3 DNA sequence: TGTGCCAGCTCACCACACGGACAACCCATCACAGATACGCAGTATTTT.

CDR3 region: CASSRGLTDVNTEAFF. CDR3 bases: TGTGCCAGCAGTCGTGGGCTGACAGACGTGAACACTGAAGCTTTCTTT. The chain links TRBV7-2 to TRBJ1-1, with a weak D call TRBD1 (5 bases). The V end was cut by 6 bases, the J end by 0 bases, with 17 bases between. The CDR3 contains 16 residues. Germline loops: CDR1 SGHTA, CDR2 FQGNSA.

This sequence joins TRBV25-1 and TRBJ1-5; D is ambiguous. The CDR3 runs to 14 residues. The V end lost 4 bases, the J end lost 7 bases, and 14 bases lay between the germline ends. Germline V gives CDR1 MGHDK, CDR2 SYGVNS. The CDR3, as DNA: TGTGCCAGCAGTGCTGTCCAGGATGGGCAGCCCCAGCATTTT. Its translation is CASSAVQDGQPQHF. Looking up the rest from reference TRBV25-1 and TRBJ1-5 gives the full variable domain: EADIYQTPRYLVIGTGKKITLECSQTMGHDKMYWYQQDPGMELHLIHYSYGVNSTEKGDLSSESTVSRIRTEHFPLTLESARPSHTSQYLCASSAVQDGQPQHFGDGTRLSIL.

The gene calls are TRBV10-3 and TRBJ1-2; the D is unclear. Germline V gene data show CDR1 as ENHRY and CDR2 as SYGVKD. The CDR3 sequence is 16 residues long. V was pared by 0 bases and J by 4 bases, with 15 bases between. CDR3 sequence: CAISESQQDPPYGYTF. The CDR3 DNA is TGTGCCATCAGTGAGTCCCAGCAGGATCCCCCCTATGGCTACACCTTC.

The CDR3 DNA is TGTGCCAGCAGCCGCGGGGGCAATAGCAATCAGCCCCAGCATTTT. It yields the protein CASSRGGNSNQPQHF. The V call is TRBV3-1 (or the pseudogene TRBV3-2), the J call TRBJ1-5; possible D gene TRBD1, 6 bases. CDR1 and CDR2 from the germline V gene are LGHDT and YNNKEL (reference sequence). The CDR3 runs 15 residues. Trimming removed 4 bases at V and 0 bases at J, with 10 bases between.

This rearrangement joins TRBV25-1 to TRBJ1-1; possible D gene TRBD1, 5 bases. Germline CDR1 MGHDK, CDR2 SYGVNS. The CDR3 covers 12 residues. V lost 6 bases and J 3 bases, leaving 8 bases between the germline ends. The CDR3 nucleotides are TGTGCCAGCAGGATAGGGGACACTGAAGCTTTCTTT. This gives the protein CASRIGDTEAFF.

The rearrangement joins TRBV25-1 to TRBJ2-6; D is undetermined. The CDR3 covers 15 residues. Germline lookup yields CDR1 MGHDK and CDR2 SYGVNS. V was cut by 4 bases and J by 0 bases, with 7 bases left in between. The CDR3: CASSATPSGANVLTF. CDR3 coding DNA: TGTGCCAGCAGTGCAACACCCTCTGGGGCCAACGTCCTGACTTTC.

This sequence joins TRBV30 and TRBJ1-6; D gene ambiguous. The CDR3 length is 16 residues. V lost 0 bases and J 8 bases, leaving 17 bases between the germline ends. Germline V gene sequence: CDR1 GTSNPN, CDR2 SVGIG (reference sequence). CDR3 sequence (DNA): TGTGCCTGGAGTGTACGGAGGGCAGGCCTTCATTCACCCCTCCACTTT. Encoded protein: CAWSVRRAGLHSPLHF.

This chain links TRBV9 with TRBJ1-5; 7 nucleotides line up with TRBD1. Per the germline V gene, CDR1 is SGDLS and CDR2 is YYNGEE. The CDR3 has 16 amino acids. After removal of 0 bases from V and 2 bases from J, the junction contained 5 bases not matched to a gene. CDR3 DNA: TGTGCCAGCAGCGTAGGAGTCGGGACAGGCAATCAGCCCCAGCATTTT. The encoded protein is CASSVGVGTGNQPQHF.

The rearrangement uses TRBV5-1 and TRBJ2-1, with TRBD2 as a possible D gene (5 bases). Looked up from germline, CDR1 is SGHRS and CDR2 is YFSETQ. The CDR3 contains 15 residues. Trimming left V 2 bases short and J 12 bases short, with 21 bases between. The CDR3 DNA sequence: TGCGCCAGCAGCTTCGATTCTACGGGGTCTCGGCTGCAGTTCTTC. Residues: CASSFDSTGSRLQFF.

The rearrangement links TRBV19 to TRBJ2-7, with 8 bases lining up with TRBD2. The CDR3 loop spans 15 amino acids. The germline V gene has CDR1 LNHDA and CDR2 SQIVND (reference sequence). With 6 bases clipped from V and 1 base from J, the junction kept 8 bases outside the gene matches. The CDR3 here is CASRLAGILSYEQYF. The CDR3 region has the DNA TGTGCCAGTAGGTTAGCGGGGATTCTTTCCTACGAGCAGTACTTC.

The genes are TRBV14 and TRBJ1-4, with 8 bases identical to TRBD1. The CDR3 sequence is 16 residues long. V lost 1 base, J lost 10 bases, and 11 bases stayed unmatched. Germline-derived CDR1 and CDR2 are SGHDN and FVKESK. CDR3 protein: CASSQGVGTGVAKLFF. The CDR3 nucleotides read TGTGCCAGCAGCCAAGGTGTGGGGACAGGAGTTGCAAAACTGTTTTTT.

The chain links TRBV2 to TRBJ1-1; 7 bases match TRBD1. Unmatched junction bases numbered 5, after V lost 6 bases and J lost 1 base. The CDR3 loop spans 14 amino acids. CDR1 and CDR2 (germline): SNHLY, FYNNEI. CDR3 residues: CASRRGQQNTEAFF. The CDR3 DNA sequence: TGTGCCAGCAGACGGGGACAGCAGAACACTGAAGCTTTCTTT.

This chain links TRBV15 with TRBJ1-5, with D hard to call. Trimming took off 0 bases at V and 0 bases at J, with 6 bases between the two ends. The germline gives CDR1 LNHNV, CDR2 YYDKDF (reference sequence). This CDR3 is built from 15 residues. The CDR3 DNA follows: TGTGCCACCAGCAGAGAAGCATTTAGCAATCAGCCCCAGCATTTT. This codes for CATSREAFSNQPQHF. The full variable domain, rest sourced from reference TRBV15 and TRBJ1-5, is DAMVIQNPRYQVTQFGKPVTLSCSQTLNHNVMYWYQQKSSQAPKLLFHYYDKDFNNEADTPDNFQSRRPNTSFCFLDIRSPGLGDTAMYLCATSREAFSNQPQHFGDGTRLSIL.

CDR3 residues: CASSIWANTEAFF. As DNA, the CDR3 is TGTGCCAGTAGTATCTGGGCGAACACTGAAGCTTTCTTT. V and J are TRBV19 and TRBJ1-1; D uncertain. V was cut by 3 bases and J by 1 base, with 6 bases left in between. Germline lookup yields CDR1 LNHDA and CDR2 SQIVND (reference sequence). This CDR3 is built from 13 residues.

CDR3 sequence: CASGGGQSANQPQHF. CDR3 coding DNA: TGTGCCAGCGGCGGTGGCCAATCCGCTAATCAGCCCCAGCATTTT. The rearrangement joins TRBV2 to TRBJ1-5; D unresolved. Trimming took off 8 bases at V and 4 bases at J, with 18 bases between the two ends. This CDR3 comprises 15 residues. In germline, CDR1 is SNHLY, CDR2 FYNNEI.

The chain couples TRBV30 to TRBJ1-2; no clear D. The CDR3 runs to 11 residues. Trimming took off 4 bases at V and 2 bases at J, with 5 bases between the two ends. Per the germline V gene, CDR1 is GTSNPN and CDR2 is SVGIG (reference sequence). The CDR3 DNA follows: TGTGCCTGGAATCTAAACTATGGCTACACCTTC. Protein: CAWNLNYGYTF.